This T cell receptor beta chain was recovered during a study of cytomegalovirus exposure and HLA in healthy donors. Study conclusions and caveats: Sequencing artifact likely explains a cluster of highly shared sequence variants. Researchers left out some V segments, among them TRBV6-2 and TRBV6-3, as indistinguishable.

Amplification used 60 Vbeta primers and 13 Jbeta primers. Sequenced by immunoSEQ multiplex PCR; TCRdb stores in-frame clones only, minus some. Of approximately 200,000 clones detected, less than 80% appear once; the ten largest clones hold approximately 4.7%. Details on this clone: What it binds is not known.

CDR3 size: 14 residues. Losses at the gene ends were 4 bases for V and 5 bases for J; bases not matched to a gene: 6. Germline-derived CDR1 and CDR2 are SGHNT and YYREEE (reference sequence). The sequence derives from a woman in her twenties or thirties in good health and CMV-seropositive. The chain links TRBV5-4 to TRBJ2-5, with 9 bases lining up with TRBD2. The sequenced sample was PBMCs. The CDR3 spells CASSVSGSRETQYF. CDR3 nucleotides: TGTGCCAGCAGCGTTAGCGGGAGCCGGGAGACCCAGTACTTC.